The rows below give T cell receptor beta chains drawn from one sample of a study of cytomegalovirus exposure and HLA in healthy donors. Using immunoSEQ multiplex PCR, the repertoire was profiled, and TCRdb retains in-frame clones only, with some absent. There are around 74,000 clones in the sample; more than 75% occur only once, and roughly 3.5% lies in the top ten. Sequenced material: PBMCs. The receptor source for this set is a man aged 35 to 55 in good health and CMV-seronegative. Each CDR3 is given with its conserved first and last residue.

V	CDR3
TRBV6-5	CASSYTRGRSGYTF
TRBV11-2	CASSLETGSSGNTIYF
TRBV6-6	CASRDLTGSEAFF
TRBV7-6	CASSSDNSYEQYF
TRBV6-1	CASNKLSYGYTF
TRBV5-6	CASSFGQGNTGELFF
TRBV27	CASSSKTDRGREQYF
TRBV2	CASSGGTEAFF
TRBV5-4	CASSFGLAGGFYEQYF
TRBV4-2	CASSQEYRQGRQGQPQHF
TRBV11-1	CASSRTGSSGNTIYF
TRBV19	CASSMSRGRGNYGYTF
TRBV10-1	CASSLGSARAHEQYF
TRBV6-4	CASSDSDRNEQFF
TRBV27	CASSLTGDNEQFF
TRBV7-2	CASSLGPGGTDTQYF
TRBV20-1	CSARDMETQYF
TRBV9	CASSRRDTQYF
TRBV10-3	CATRTSGGEHYNEQFF
TRBV7-9	CASSSGTEAFF
TRBV6-6	CASSYTPGTDNQPQHF
TRBV27	CASSLSGPALKLSGNTIYF
TRBV5-1	CASSPGTLNEQFF
TRBV7-3	CASSLDNNSPLHF
TRBV7-9	CASSRVTIRNTIYF
TRBV5-1	CASSPWTGVYYGYPF
TRBV6-5	CASSSSKNTEAFF
TRBV11-1	CASSSMGTSEYEQYF
TRBV28	CASSPIGSGKGQPQHF
TRBV6-5	CASSSASSGGHTF
TRBV7-2	CASSLRGQSNQPQHF
TRBV28	CASSLRVRPVNTEAFF
TRBV4-1	CASSPKGGSYGYTF
TRBV2	CASSSDNGANVLTF